The present T cell receptor beta chain was sequenced within a study of cytomegalovirus exposure and HLA in healthy donors. With 60 Vbeta and 13 Jbeta primers, the PCR was carried out. The assay was immunoSEQ multiplex PCR, and TCRdb's table has in-frame clones only and misses some. The table has approximately 150,000 clones, 73% seen once. Study-wide results and limits: Likely technical artifact: a cluster of highly shared sequence variants.

Points on this clone: The antigen remains unidentified.

The CDR3 extends over 14 amino acids. V was clipped by 5 bases and J by 6 bases; unmatched bases: 6. Germline loops: CDR1 SGHVS, CDR2 FQNEAQ. The specimen was PBMCs. The rearrangement links TRBV7-8 to TRBJ1-5, with 8 bases that match TRBD1. This receptor was taken from a woman aged 18 to 35 in good health and CMV-seropositive. The CDR3 here is CASSPDRAFQPQHF. The CDR3 DNA reads as TGTGCCAGCAGCCCGGACAGGGCATTTCAGCCCCAGCATTTT.